These 26 T cell receptor beta chains were sequenced from one sample in a study of circulating and synovial CD4+ cells in juvenile arthritis. Clones were sequenced by immunoSEQ multiplex PCR, and TCRdb holds only the in-frame ones, with some missing. The sample contains fewer than 40,000 clones, roughly 96% of which appear only once. Sequenced material: CD4+ T cells from blood. Receptors originate from a human donor with juvenile idiopathic arthritis.

This clone has only one observation. Other nucleotide sequences in the sample specify the same CDR3. The chain uses TRBV4-3 and TRBJ2-5, with 9 bases identical to TRBD2. The CDR3 is made up of 16 amino acids. Germline loops: CDR1 LGHNA, CDR2 YSLEER. Unmatched junction bases numbered 8, after V lost 1 base and J lost 5 bases. The CDR3 here is CASSQGAAGGRETQYF. In DNA, the CDR3 is TGCGCCAGCAGCCAAGGCGCAGCGGGGGGCCGGGAGACCCAGTACTTC.

CDR3 residues: CASSLDAGVGPDTQYF. The CDR3 DNA follows: TGTGCCAGCAGCTTAGATGCGGGAGTGGGGCCAGATACGCAGTATTTT. V is TRBV7-6 and J is TRBJ2-3; 7 positions agree with TRBD2. The junction had 8 bases not matched to a gene; V was cut back by 1 base and J by 4 bases. The CDR3 totals 16 residues. Germline V lookup: CDR1 SGHVS, CDR2 FNYEAQ.

V gene TRBV19 combines with J gene TRBJ1-4, with D possibly TRBD1 on 6 matching bases. V lost 5 bases to trimming and J lost 14 bases, with 24 bases between them. The CDR3 runs to 15 residues. Germline lookup yields CDR1 LNHDA and CDR2 SQIVND (reference sequence). CDR3 loop: CASSSEGGALGKLFF. CDR3 coding DNA: TGTGCCAGTAGTTCGGAAGGGGGTGCTTTGGGAAAGCTGTTTTTT.

V gene TRBV7-9 combines with J gene TRBJ2-5, with a possible D match to TRBD2 (6 bases). Matching the DNA end better, TRBJ2-7 makes the J call doubtful. Germline V gives CDR1 SEHNR, CDR2 FQNEAQ (reference sequence). There are 14 residues in the CDR3. In DNA, the CDR3 is TGTGCCAGCAGCTTAGCCGGGGGAGGCGACGAGCAGTACTTC. Protein sequence: CASSLAGGGDEQYF.

The chain joins TRBV30 to TRBJ1-4; no reliable D call. CDR1 is GTSNPN and CDR2 is SVGIG in the germline V gene (reference sequence). V shed 0 bases and J shed 6 bases, with 5 bases lying between them. CDR3 length: 12 residues. The CDR3 bases are TGTGCCTGGAGTGTACGGGATGAAAAACTGTTTTTT. Its protein product is CAWSVRDEKLFF. The variable domain in full, with the rest retrieved from reference TRBV30 and TRBJ1-4, is SQTIHQWPATLVQPVGSPLSLECTVEGTSNPNLYWYRQAAGRGLQLLFYSVGIGQISSEVPQNLSASRPQDRQFILSSKKLLLSDSGFYLCAWSVRDEKLFFGSGTQLSVL.

This clone was seen a few times. This sequence joins TRBV19 and TRBJ1-1, with 8 positions matching TRBD1. Germline trimming cut 10 bases from V and 11 bases from J; bases unmatched to any gene: 9. The CDR3 is 11 residues long. Looked up from germline, CDR1 is LNHDA and CDR2 is SQIVND (reference sequence). Here the CDR3 DNA reads TGTGCCACTGACAGGGGATCACGGGCTTTCTTT. As protein: CATDRGSRAFF.

The J gene is TRBJ2-1, the V gene TRBV5-6; 8 bases map to TRBD1. This CDR3 is built from 14 residues. The germline gives CDR1 SGHDT, CDR2 YYEEEE. The V segment lost 0 bases and the J segment 12 bases; nucleotides outside the gene matches: 8. The CDR3 loop is CASSLGTGSTGQFF. CDR3 nucleotides: TGTGCCAGCAGCTTGGGGACAGGGTCCACGGGGCAGTTCTTC. Full variable domain (remainder filled in from reference TRBV5-6 and TRBJ2-1): DAGVTQSPTHLIKTRGQQVTLRCSPKSGHDTVSWYQQALGQGPQFIFQYYEEEERQRGNFPDRFSGHQFPNYSSELNVNALLLGDSALYLCASSLGTGSTGQFFGPGTRLTVL.

The chain joins TRBV7-2 to TRBJ1-2, with D unclear. Trimming shortened V by 0 bases and J by 4 bases, and 12 bases separated the two germline ends. The CDR3 totals 15 residues. Germline CDR1 reads SGHTA; CDR2 reads FQGNSA. The CDR3: CASSLAARGIYGYTF. The DNA for the CDR3 is TGTGCCAGCAGCTTAGCCGCCCGCGGCATCTATGGCTACACCTTC.

The chain recombines TRBV6-1 with TRBJ1-2; no clear D gene. Germline V gives CDR1 MNHNS, CDR2 SASEGT. Trimming took off 7 bases at V and 4 bases at J, with 16 bases between the two ends. There are 14 residues in the CDR3. CDR3 DNA sequence: TGTGCCAGCACTAGGTCGACGTACTCCTATGGCTACACCTTC. Its translation is CASTRSTYSYGYTF.

The rearrangement uses TRBV6-6 and TRBJ1-1, with TRBD1 matching 7 bases. The germline gives CDR1 MNHNY, CDR2 SVGAGI (reference sequence). This CDR3 has 14 residues. V lost 11 bases, J lost 4 bases, and 13 bases stayed unmatched. The CDR3 DNA follows: TGTGCCGGCGCTAGGGGGCCCATTGGCACTGAAGCTTTCTTT. It encodes CAGARGPIGTEAFF.

The chain uses TRBV19 and TRBJ1-5; no firm D call. V was cut by 10 bases and J by 1 base, with 5 bases left in between. The CDR3 has 11 amino acids. Germline V gene data show CDR1 as LNHDA and CDR2 as SQIVND (reference sequence). DNA of the CDR3: TGTGCCACCCGGAGCAATCAGCCCCAGCATTTT. It specifies CATRSNQPQHF. Together with reference TRBV19 and TRBJ1-5, the CDR3 gives the full variable domain: DGGITQSPKYLFRKEGQNVTLSCEQNLNHDAMYWYRQDPGQGLRLIYYSQIVNDFQKGDIAEGYSVSREKKESFPLTVTSAQKNPTAFYLCATRSNQPQHFGDGTRLSIL.

The chain links TRBV14 to TRBJ2-1; 12 bases are shared with TRBD2. This CDR3 contains 14 residues. The J segment lost 4 bases and the V segment lost 8 bases, leaving 3 bases of the junction unmatched. Germline lookup yields CDR1 SGHDN and CDR2 FVKESK. The CDR3 sequence: CASPTSGSYNEQFF. CDR3 DNA sequence: TGTGCCAGCCCGACTAGCGGGAGTTACAATGAGCAGTTCTTC.

The table lists this clone with a count of one. V usage is TRBV4-1 and J usage is TRBJ2-1; 11 bases fit TRBD2. CDR1 is MGHRA, CDR2 YSYEKL, per germline. V trimming: 3 bases; J trimming: 4 bases; junction bases outside the gene matches: 8. This CDR3 spans 17 amino acids. CDR3 loop: CASSQSRLAGIYNEQFF. The CDR3 coding sequence is TGCGCCAGCAGCCAGTCCAGACTAGCGGGGATATACAATGAGCAGTTCTTC.

V is TRBV27 and J is TRBJ2-1; D is unresolved. Germline CDR1 is MNHEY and CDR2 is SMNVEV (reference sequence). V was shortened by 3 bases and J by 9 bases, with 12 bases between the two germline ends. The CDR3 loop spans 13 amino acids. In DNA form, the CDR3 reads TGTGCCAGCAGTTTGTACAAAGCGTCTGAGCAGTTCTTC. Translating gives CASSLYKASEQFF.

The chain links TRBV2 to TRBJ1-2, with D perhaps matching TRBD1 (6 bases). Per the germline V gene, CDR1 is SNHLY and CDR2 is FYNNEI. The length of the CDR3 is 15 residues. The ends were cut back, 3 bases at V and 4 bases at J, with 15 bases in the middle. The CDR3 spells CASSDPRGGPYGYTF. As DNA, the CDR3 is TGTGCCAGCAGTGACCCTAGGGGGGGCCCCTATGGCTACACCTTC.

The V call is TRBV2, the J call TRBJ2-1; 12 bases fit TRBD2. Per the germline V gene, CDR1 is SNHLY and CDR2 is FYNNEI. This CDR3 comprises 17 residues. The J segment lost 10 bases and the V segment lost 4 bases, leaving 14 bases of the junction unmatched. CDR3 loop: CASSASGRARSVGEQFF. CDR3 bases: TGTGCCAGCAGTGCTAGCGGGAGGGCCAGGTCTGTGGGGGAGCAGTTCTTC.

The chain recombines TRBV2 with TRBJ2-2, with 9 positions matching TRBD1. The CDR3 has 14 amino acids. Germline CDR1 is SNHLY and CDR2 is FYNNEI. With V trimmed by 5 bases and J by 7 bases, 5 bases remained unmatched. The CDR3 bases are TGTGCCAGCAGTCGCGACAGGGGGAACGGGGAGCTGTTTTTT. This translates into CASSRDRGNGELFF.

V is TRBV7-8 and J is TRBJ1-1; maybe TRBD1 (5 bases). The CDR3 spans 14 residues. The germline V gene encodes CDR1 SGHVS and CDR2 FQNEAQ. Deletions cut 6 bases from V and 0 bases from J, with 11 bases between. The CDR3, as DNA: TGTGCCAGCAGGCTCGGGGGTTTGAACACTGAAGCTTTCTTT. Amino acid sequence: CASRLGGLNTEAFF.

Notes on this clone: Other DNA sequences of this sample code for an identical CDR3. The J gene is TRBJ1-6, the V gene TRBV18; D is unresolved. The germline V and J ends were trimmed by 3 bases and 7 bases, with 13 bases remaining between them. This CDR3 region has 15 residues. Looked up from germline, CDR1 is KGHSH and CDR2 is LQKENI. The CDR3 DNA reads TGTGCCAGCTCACCCAACAGCGGGTTAAATTCACCCCTCCACTTT. As protein: CASSPNSGLNSPLHF. The full variable domain, rest sourced from reference TRBV18 and TRBJ1-6, is NAGVMQNPRHLVRRRGQEARLRCSPMKGHSHVYWYRQLPEEGLKFMVYLQKENIIDESGMPKERFSAEFPKEGPSILRIQQVVRGDSAAYFCASSPNSGLNSPLHFGNGTRLTVT.

The CDR3 here is CASRLVGVKAFF. The CDR3 DNA follows: TGCGCCAGCAGACTCGTAGGGGTTAAAGCTTTCTTT. The chain links TRBV23-1 to TRBJ1-1, with D tentatively TRBD1 (5 bases). TRBV23-1 is placed among ORFs of uncertain function. CDR3 size: 12 residues. The germline V and J ends were trimmed by 6 bases and 9 bases, with 14 bases remaining between them.

To note about this clone: A read error may account for a junction end that differs from germline. Within the sample, other DNA sequences also encode this same CDR3. This sequence joins TRBV6-4 and TRBJ1-6, with TRBD1 matching 7 bases. This CDR3 has 18 residues. Germline values: CDR1 MRHNA, CDR2 SNTAGT. This CDR3 reads CASSDFWTGKFNNSPLHF. The CDR3 coding sequence is TGTGCCAGCAGTGACTTCTGGACAGGTAAATTTAATAATTCCCCCCTCCACTTT.

The J gene is TRBJ1-2, the V gene TRBV29-1; D is unclear. CDR3 length: 12 amino acids. V was clipped by 4 bases and J by 1 base, with 7 bases between them. CDR1 SQVTM and CDR2 ANQGSEA come from the germline V gene. The CDR3 sequence: CSVGSGNYGYTF. The CDR3 nucleotides are TGCAGCGTTGGATCCGGTAACTATGGCTACACCTTC.

The chain uses TRBV4-1 and TRBJ1-5; 7 positions agree with TRBD1. Trimming cost V 3 bases and J 2 bases; bases outside gene matches: 22. CDR1 and CDR2 from the germline V gene are MGHRA and YSYEKL. There are 21 residues in the CDR3. As DNA, the CDR3 is TGCGCCAGCAGCCAGGACACTGCAGGGGGATGGTATGAATTTGGCAATCAGCCCCAGCATTTT. It translates to CASSQDTAGGWYEFGNQPQHF.

The V and J genes are TRBV14 and TRBJ1-3, with a weak D call TRBD1 (6 bases). V shed 4 bases and J shed 2 bases, with 15 bases lying between them. The CDR3 extends over 16 amino acids. Germline V gene sequence: CDR1 SGHDN, CDR2 FVKESK. The CDR3 DNA reads TGTGCCAGCAGCCCGCTCGGGACAACCACTGGAAACACCATATATTTT. Encoded protein: CASSPLGTTTGNTIYF.

The chain links TRBV5-4 to TRBJ1-2; D perhaps matches TRBD1 (6 bases). This CDR3 contains 15 residues. The V gene's germline CDR1 is SGHNT and CDR2 YYREEE (reference sequence). Trimming cost V 4 bases and J 0 bases, with 13 bases left between them. CDR3 sequence (DNA): TGTGCCAGCAGCCAAGGACAGAATTCTAACTATGGCTACACCTTC. It encodes CASSQGQNSNYGYTF.

The V and J genes are TRBV7-2 and TRBJ1-5, with 12 bases that match TRBD1. CDR1 is SGHTA, CDR2 FQGNSA, per germline. This CDR3 has 16 amino acids. V lost 5 bases, J lost 6 bases, and 8 bases stayed unmatched. In DNA form, the CDR3 reads TGTGCCAGCAGCCAAGCGGGACAGGGGGCAGGTCAGCCCCAGCATTTT. It is translated as CASSQAGQGAGQPQHF. Full variable domain (remainder filled in from reference TRBV7-2 and TRBJ1-5): GAGVSQSPSNKVTEKGKDVELRCDPISGHTALYWYRQSLGQGLEFLIYFQGNSAPDKSGLPSDRFSAERTGGSVSTLTIQRTQQEDSAVYLCASSQAGQGAGQPQHFGDGTRLSIL.